What follows are 26 T cell receptor beta chains derived from one specimen sequenced in a study of T-cell memory formation after mild COVID-19. TCRdb reanalysed the 5' RACE reads using MiXCR and keeps one entry per CDR3 protein. The sample shows almost 250,000 distinct CDR3 sequences, 15% to 19% of them seen only once. Sequences were obtained from PBMCs or a T cell subset sorted from them (not recorded which). The receptor set was obtained from an adult woman who had mild COVID-19 (a few samples of this study predate the infection). Cell type and time point are not known.

Only a few counts were recorded for this clonotype. The rearrangement uses TRBV7-8 and TRBJ2-1, with 7 nucleotides matching TRBD2. The CDR3 has 14 residues. Germline V gene data show CDR1 as SGHVS and CDR2 as FQNEAQ. The V and J ends lost 1 base and 9 bases, in that order; junction bases with no gene match: 6. The CDR3 DNA reads as TGTGCCAGCAGCTTAGAGCGGGGCACTCCTGAGCAGTTCTTC. Its protein is CASSLERGTPEQFF. The full variable domain, with the rest looked up from reference TRBV7-8 and TRBJ2-1, is GAGVSQSPRYKVAKRGQDVALRCDPISGHVSLFWYQQALGQGPEFLTYFQNEAQLDKSGLPSDRFFAERPEGSVSTLKIQRTQQEDSAVYLCASSLERGTPEQFFGPGTRLTVL.

V and J are TRBV20-1 and TRBJ2-2; D is perhaps TRBD1 (6 bases). Between the trimmed V and J ends, which lost 2 bases and 6 bases, there was a span of 13 bases. The germline gives CDR1 DFQATT, CDR2 SNEGSKA (reference sequence). This CDR3 has 14 residues. CDR3 amino acids: CSARSRGVPGELFF. CDR3 sequence (DNA): TGCAGTGCTAGATCCAGGGGAGTCCCCGGGGAGCTGTTTTTT.

The CDR3 sequence: CASSLVDGALYEQYF. Written as DNA, the CDR3 is TGTGCCAGCAGCTTAGTGGACGGAGCCCTTTACGAGCAGTACTTC. The rearrangement links TRBV7-6 to TRBJ2-7, with unresolved D. This CDR3 region has 15 residues. Trimming removed 1 base at V and 4 bases at J, with 14 bases between. In germline, CDR1 is SGHVS, CDR2 FNYEAQ.

This chain joins TRBV7-2 and TRBJ2-7; D is tentatively TRBD1 or TRBD2 (7 bases each). The CDR3 extends over 16 amino acids. V lost 4 bases and J 2 bases, leaving 18 bases between the germline ends. The germline CDR1 and CDR2 sequences are SGHTA and FQGNSA. CDR3 loop: CASSSQGGGGAYEQYF. In DNA, the CDR3 is TGTGCCAGCAGCTCCCAGGGGGGGGGTGGGGCCTACGAGCAGTACTTC.

This clonotype has more than one count but fewer than ten. The chain uses TRBV12-3 or TRBV12-4 and TRBJ1-1, with D possibly matching TRBD1 (5 bases). The CDR3 loop spans 16 amino acids. V was trimmed by 5 bases and J by 1 base, leaving 17 bases between them. The CDR3 DNA reads as TGTGCCAGCAGTCCCCCGGGGGGACGGACGAACACTGAAGCTTTCTTT. Protein product: CASSPPGGRTNTEAFF.

This clonotype was observed a few times. The chain couples TRBV20-1 to TRBJ2-3, with 13 bases lining up with TRBD2. The germline gives CDR1 DFQATT, CDR2 SNEGSKA (reference sequence). The CDR3 sequence is 15 residues long. J was trimmed by 3 bases and V by 5 bases; bases with no gene match: 5. The CDR3 protein is CSAPRTSGSTDTQYF. The CDR3 DNA sequence: TGCAGTGCTCCTCGGACTAGCGGGAGTACAGATACGCAGTATTTT.

This chain connects TRBV7-2 to TRBJ2-5; D might be TRBD2 (5 bases). The CDR3 loop spans 15 amino acids. The V end lost 4 bases, the J end lost 1 base, and 13 bases lay between the germline ends. Germline CDR1 SGHTA, CDR2 FQGNSA. CDR3 sequence: CASSSSGYPQETQYF. DNA for the CDR3: TGTGCCAGCAGCTCCAGCGGTTATCCCCAAGAGACCCAGTACTTC.

This clonotype was seen more than once but under ten times. V and J are TRBV3-1 and TRBJ1-5; D unresolved. Germline values: CDR1 LGHDT, CDR2 YNNKEL (reference sequence). The CDR3 is made up of 12 amino acids. Trimming removed 1 base at V and 6 bases at J, with 4 bases between. For the CDR3, the DNA is TGTGCCAGCAGCCAAGGGCGTCAGCCCCAGCATTTT. Translated, it gives CASSQGRQPQHF.

This clonotype was detected a few times. This chain uses TRBV18 with TRBJ2-3; D not resolved. V shed 2 bases and J shed 0 bases, with 9 bases lying between them. The CDR3 is made up of 15 amino acids. Looked up from germline, CDR1 is KGHSH and CDR2 is LQKENI. The CDR3 loop reads CASSPSDTSTDTQYF. In nucleotides, the CDR3 is TGTGCCAGCTCACCAAGTGACACCAGCACAGATACGCAGTATTTT.

This clonotype was found many times. The CDR3 here is CASSSDTTQGYTF. As DNA, the CDR3 is TGTGCCAGCAGCTCGGACACCACGCAAGGCTACACCTTC. The gene calls are TRBV6-6 and TRBJ1-2, with TRBD1 as a possible D gene (5 bases). This CDR3 is built from 13 residues. Trimming removed 6 bases at V and 8 bases at J, with 16 bases between. CDR1 is MNHNY and CDR2 is SVGAGI in the germline V gene (reference sequence).

V is TRBV29-1 and J is TRBJ1-2; the D is unclear. The CDR3 runs to 10 residues. Per germline, CDR1 SQVTM and CDR2 ANQGSEA. V was trimmed by 3 bases and J by 6 bases, leaving 5 bases between them. The CDR3 spells CSVDYDGYTF. The CDR3 nucleotides are TGCAGCGTTGATTACGATGGCTACACCTTC.

This sequence joins TRBV5-1 and TRBJ2-1; 9 bases map to TRBD2. Germline CDR1 and CDR2: SGHRS and YFSETQ. The CDR3 has 14 amino acids. V trimming: 7 bases; J trimming: 4 bases; junction bases outside the gene matches: 6. In DNA form, the CDR3 reads TGCGCCAGCTCCGCGGGGGGGCCTTACAATGAGCAGTTCTTC. Translated, it gives CASSAGGPYNEQFF.

The V and J genes are TRBV6-5 and TRBJ2-7; 7 bases agree with TRBD2. With 8 bases clipped from V and 2 bases from J, the junction kept 9 bases outside the gene matches. The germline V gene encodes CDR1 MNHEY and CDR2 SVGAGI. The CDR3 has 14 residues. In DNA form, the CDR3 reads TGTGCCAGCCGGTTCGGCGGGGGAACCTACGAGCAGTACTTC. Its translation is CASRFGGGTYEQYF.

This clonotype has just a few counts. The J gene is TRBJ1-1, the V gene TRBV4-1; D is uncertain. The CDR3 sequence is 13 residues long. The V end lost 3 bases, the J end lost 11 bases, and 16 bases lay between the germline ends. Germline V lookup: CDR1 MGHRA, CDR2 YSYEKL. CDR3 coding DNA: TGCGCCAGCAGCCAGGATTCAGCGGCCTCGGCTTTCTTT. This sequence encodes CASSQDSAASAFF.

This clonotype has a handful of counts. The V and J genes are TRBV7-9 and TRBJ1-1, with a weak D call TRBD1 (6 bases). V was shortened by 3 bases and J by 10 bases, with 15 bases between the two germline ends. This CDR3 has 13 amino acids. CDR1 SEHNR and CDR2 FQNEAQ come from the germline V gene (reference sequence). DNA of the CDR3: TGTGCCAGCAGCTTCGATACAGGGACGCGAGCTTTCTTT. Translated: CASSFDTGTRAFF.

There are a few counts of this clonotype. The chain combines TRBV6-1 with TRBJ1-2; D ambiguous. The CDR3 is made up of 13 amino acids. V lost 0 bases and J 5 bases, leaving 7 bases between the germline ends. Germline V lookup: CDR1 MNHNS, CDR2 SASEGT. This CDR3 is CASSEAGWYGYTF. The CDR3 nucleotides read TGTGCCAGCAGTGAAGCAGGGTGGTATGGCTACACCTTC.

This clonotype was counted between two and nine times. The chain recombines TRBV20-1 with TRBJ2-7; TRBD2 agrees at 10 bases. With 4 bases clipped from V and 3 bases from J, the junction kept 9 bases outside the gene matches. CDR3 length: 15 residues. CDR1 and CDR2 (germline): DFQATT, SNEGSKA (reference sequence). CDR3 sequence: CSATSGTSVFYEQYF. CDR3 nucleotides: TGCAGTGCTACCTCCGGGACTAGCGTGTTCTACGAGCAGTACTTC.

This clonotype has a handful of counts. The chain combines TRBV20-1 with TRBJ2-7, with TRBD2 matching 7 bases. The V and J ends lost 0 bases and 5 bases, in that order; junction bases with no gene match: 10. CDR1 is DFQATT, CDR2 SNEGSKA, per germline (reference sequence). The CDR3 contains 15 residues. The CDR3: CSARDGAGAFNEQYF. CDR3 DNA sequence: TGCAGTGCTAGAGACGGGGCGGGAGCCTTCAACGAGCAGTACTTC.

The V call is TRBV7-3, the J call TRBJ2-2; no definite D call. The V gene's germline CDR1 is SGHTA and CDR2 FQGTGA. The CDR3 sequence is 15 residues long. The V gene lost 9 bases and the J gene lost 0 bases, with 14 bases spanning the gap. CDR3 protein: CASRNPAANTGELFF. The CDR3 DNA follows: TGTGCCAGTAGAAATCCAGCTGCGAACACCGGGGAGCTGTTTTTT. Based on the CDR3 plus reference TRBV7-3 and TRBJ2-2, the full variable domain is GAGVSQTPSNKVTEKGKYVELRCDPISGHTALYWYRQSLGQGPEFLIYFQGTGAADDSGLPNDRFFAVRPEGSVSTLKIQRTERGDSAVYLCASRNPAANTGELFFGEGSRLTVL.

This clonotype was observed a handful of times. The rearrangement links TRBV12-3 or TRBV12-4 to TRBJ2-1; D gene unclear. Trimming stripped 5 bases from V and 4 bases from J, with 12 bases between. This CDR3 spans 14 amino acids. The CDR3, as DNA: TGTGCCAGCAGTAAGGTCGGACCATACAATGAGCAGTTCTTC. Encoded protein: CASSKVGPYNEQFF.

The DNA for the CDR3 is TGTGCCAGCAGCGTAGCGGCGGGGGGTCGCGAGACCCAGTACTTC. Protein sequence: CASSVAAGGRETQYF. The genes are TRBV9 and TRBJ2-5; 8 bases map to TRBD2. The CDR3 runs to 15 residues. Germline lookup yields CDR1 SGDLS and CDR2 YYNGEE. V shed 0 bases and J 5 bases; nucleotides not matched to a gene: 6.

There are many counts of this clonotype. This chain links TRBV30 with TRBJ2-2; TRBD2 aligns across 7 bases. Losses at the gene ends were 3 bases for V and 4 bases for J; bases not matched to a gene: 14. The CDR3 is made up of 17 amino acids. Germline assignment: CDR1 GTSNPN and CDR2 SVGIG (reference sequence). CDR3 nucleotide sequence: TGTGCCTGGAGGGGCCTAGCGGCGAACACGGGCACCGGGGAGCTGTTTTTT. Its translation is CAWRGLAANTGTGELFF.

The chain has TRBV5-1 and TRBJ1-1; D is unclear. V gave up 4 bases and J gave up 6 bases, with 10 bases separating them. Germline CDR1 reads SGHRS; CDR2 reads YFSETQ. CDR3 length equals 12 residues. The CDR3 sequence is CASSHRGAEAFF. CDR3 DNA sequence: TGCGCCAGCAGCCACCGGGGAGCTGAAGCTTTCTTT.

V is TRBV19 and J is TRBJ2-1, with 8 bases identical to TRBD2. V was pared by 8 bases and J by 4 bases, with 13 bases of the junction left unmatched. CDR3 length equals 16 residues. CDR1 is LNHDA, CDR2 SQIVND, per germline (reference sequence). This chain's CDR3 is CASSLGGGTQYNEQFF. CDR3 sequence (DNA): TGTGCCAGTTCACTCGGGGGGGGCACTCAGTACAATGAGCAGTTCTTC.

V usage is TRBV4-1 and J usage is TRBJ2-7; TRBD2 might be the D (5 bases). V was cut by 4 bases and J by 3 bases, with 16 bases left in between. Germline CDR1 reads MGHRA; CDR2 reads YSYEKL. The CDR3 covers 15 residues. This CDR3 reads CASSPRDPNFYEQYF. DNA of the CDR3: TGCGCCAGCAGCCCCCGGGATCCAAACTTCTACGAGCAGTACTTC.

The genes are TRBV6-5 and TRBJ1-5, with D maybe TRBD1 (5 bases). Germline lookup yields CDR1 MNHEY and CDR2 SVGAGI. Trimming left V 6 bases short and J 0 bases short, with 18 bases between. The CDR3 sequence is 17 residues long. The chain's CDR3 is CASRQTGTGYSNQPQHF. The CDR3 DNA sequence: TGTGCCAGCAGGCAAACCGGGACCGGTTATAGCAATCAGCCCCAGCATTTT.